This T cell receptor beta chain was documented in a study of CD8 T cells in Susac syndrome. Negative isolation yielded CD4+ and CD8+ T cells, and FACS enriched TEMRA cells. The RNA input was roughly 0.45 to 1 ug, and it was reverse transcribed with random hexamers. Each CDR3 protein gets one entry after TCRdb re-called the immunoSEQ multiplex PCR reads with MiXCR. This table has 150,000 to 200,000 distinct CDR3 sequences, roughly nine tenths appearing once. Germline CDR1 SGHTA, CDR2 FQGNSA. The CDR3 has 15 amino acids. V lost 7 bases to trimming and J lost 13 bases; unmatched junction nucleotides: 15.

V is TRBV7-2 and J is TRBJ2-1, with TRBD2 matching 11 bases. The specimen was CD4+ T cells from PBMCs. This TCR was recovered from a human donor in good health. In DNA, the CDR3 is TGTGCCAGCACTCCTTATAGTAGCGGGGGGGGACCCCAGTTCTTC. As protein: CASTPYSSGGGPQFF. Together with reference TRBV7-2 and TRBJ2-1, the CDR3 gives the full variable domain: GAGVSQSPSNKVTEKGKDVELRCDPISGHTALYWYRQSLGQGLEFLIYFQGNSAPDKSGLPSDRFSAERTGGSVSTLTIQRTQQEDSAVYLCASTPYSSGGGPQFFGPGTRLTVL.